This T cell receptor (beta chain) was observed in a study of blood T cells in healthy people across ages. Study findings and constraints: PBMCs were not sorted, which prevented a conclusive comparison of naive versus antigen-experienced cells.

There are 15 residues in the CDR3. Per the germline V gene, CDR1 is KGHDR and CDR2 is SFDVKD. A second PCR, run for roughly 7 to 11 cycles, used a sample-barcoded 5' primer plus a J-beta primer mix. Per sample, CDR3-containing paired-end reads numbered at least 2.5 million. From the 5' RACE reads, TCRdb called clonotypes with MiXCR, one entry per CDR3 protein. The sample holds fewer than 1,200,000 distinct CDR3 sequences, approximately 25% seen once. For this clonotype: Its specificity is not known.

Donors were healthy Caucasian individuals from Russia aged about 6 to 100. The same specimen was also included in a second study, on T cells of mothers and their children.

This TCR was recovered from a girl aged 2 to 9 in good health. V gene TRBV24-1 combines with J gene TRBJ2-5, with TRBD1 as a possible D gene (5 bases). Gene TRBJ2-1 matches the end of the DNA better, so the J call may be wrong. Input material: blood. The CDR3 DNA reads TGTGCCACAGCCCCGTTTCGGGTAGGGGTCAATGAGCAGTTCTTC. Its translation: CATAPFRVGVNEQFF.